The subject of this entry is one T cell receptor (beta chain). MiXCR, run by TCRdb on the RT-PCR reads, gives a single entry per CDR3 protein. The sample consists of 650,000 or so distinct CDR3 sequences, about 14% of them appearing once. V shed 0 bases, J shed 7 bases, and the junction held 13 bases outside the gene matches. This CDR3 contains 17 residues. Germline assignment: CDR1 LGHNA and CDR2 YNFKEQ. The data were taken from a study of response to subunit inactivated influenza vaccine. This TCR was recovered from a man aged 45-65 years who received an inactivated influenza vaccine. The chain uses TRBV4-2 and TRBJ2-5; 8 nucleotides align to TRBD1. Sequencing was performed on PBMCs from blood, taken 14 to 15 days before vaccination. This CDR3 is CASSQEFYGQGSGTQYF. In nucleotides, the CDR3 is TGTGCCAGCAGCCAAGAGTTTTACGGACAGGGATCTGGGACCCAGTACTTC.